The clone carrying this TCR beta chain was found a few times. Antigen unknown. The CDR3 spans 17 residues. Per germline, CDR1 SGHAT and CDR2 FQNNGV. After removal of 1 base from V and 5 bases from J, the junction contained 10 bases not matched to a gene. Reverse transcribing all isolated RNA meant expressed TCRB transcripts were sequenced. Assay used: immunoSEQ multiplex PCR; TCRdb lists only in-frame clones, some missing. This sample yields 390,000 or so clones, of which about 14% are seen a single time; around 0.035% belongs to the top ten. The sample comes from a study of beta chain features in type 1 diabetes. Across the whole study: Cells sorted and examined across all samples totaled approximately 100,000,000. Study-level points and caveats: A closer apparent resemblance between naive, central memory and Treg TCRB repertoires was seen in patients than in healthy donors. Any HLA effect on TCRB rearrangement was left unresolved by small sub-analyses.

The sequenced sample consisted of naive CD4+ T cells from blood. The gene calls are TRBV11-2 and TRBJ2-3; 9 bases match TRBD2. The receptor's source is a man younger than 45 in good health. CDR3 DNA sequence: TGTGCCAGCAGCTTAGTTTGGGGCGGGAGGGCCCAAGATACGCAGTATTTT. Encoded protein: CASSLVWGGRAQDTQYF.